This T cell receptor (beta chain) originates from a study of blood T cell repertoires in COVID-19. V shed 4 bases and J shed 2 bases, with 8 bases lying between them. Germline V gives CDR1 KGHSH, CDR2 LQKENI. This CDR3 comprises 14 residues. In the original workflow: Estimation of nucleated cell counts relied on the amplification of reference gene primers. Measured with immunoSEQ multiplex PCR; TCRdb has only the in-frame clones, and not every one. That table furnishes V, J and clone size, whereas the DNA furnished D and trimming. The sample shows just over 75,000 clones, 65% to 85% of them seen only once.

The rearrangement uses TRBV18 and TRBJ2-2; TRBD1 might be the D (5 bases). The sample taken for sequencing was peripheral blood. This clonotype originated in a man aged 50-60 years with acute or convalescent COVID-19. The CDR3 loop is CASSRDRNTGELFF. Written as DNA, the CDR3 is TGTGCCAGCTCACGTGACAGAAACACCGGGGAGCTGTTTTTT.